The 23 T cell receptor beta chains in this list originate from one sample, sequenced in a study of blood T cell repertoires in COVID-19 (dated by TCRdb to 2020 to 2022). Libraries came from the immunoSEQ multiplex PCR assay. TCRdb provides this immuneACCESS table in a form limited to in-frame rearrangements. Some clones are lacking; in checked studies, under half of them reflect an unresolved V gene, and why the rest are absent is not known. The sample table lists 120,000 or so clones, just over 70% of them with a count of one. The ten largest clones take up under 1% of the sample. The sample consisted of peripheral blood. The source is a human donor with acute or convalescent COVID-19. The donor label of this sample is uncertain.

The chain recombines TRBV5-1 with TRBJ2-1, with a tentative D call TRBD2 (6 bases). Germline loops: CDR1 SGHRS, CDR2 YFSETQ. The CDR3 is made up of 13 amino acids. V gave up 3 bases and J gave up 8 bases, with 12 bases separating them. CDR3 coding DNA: TGCGCCAGCAGCTCGGGGGTTCCTCATGAGCAGTTCTTC. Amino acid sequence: CASSSGVPHEQFF.

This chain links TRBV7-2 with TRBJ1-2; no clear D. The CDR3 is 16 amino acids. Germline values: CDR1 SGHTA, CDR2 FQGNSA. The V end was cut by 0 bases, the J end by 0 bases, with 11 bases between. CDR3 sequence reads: CASSLAARTSNYGYTF. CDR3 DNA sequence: TGTGCCAGCAGCTTAGCAGCCCGGACTTCTAACTATGGCTACACCTTC.

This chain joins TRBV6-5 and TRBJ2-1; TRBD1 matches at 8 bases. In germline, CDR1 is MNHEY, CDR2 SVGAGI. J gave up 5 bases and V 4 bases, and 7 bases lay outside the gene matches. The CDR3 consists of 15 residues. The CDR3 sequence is CASSSVRTGHNEQFF. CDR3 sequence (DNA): TGTGCCAGCAGTTCGGTAAGGACAGGGCACAATGAGCAGTTCTTC.

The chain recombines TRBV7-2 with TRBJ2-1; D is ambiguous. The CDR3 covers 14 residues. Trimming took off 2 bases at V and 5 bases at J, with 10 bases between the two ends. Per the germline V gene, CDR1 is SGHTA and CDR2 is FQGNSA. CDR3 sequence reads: CASSLNGLHNEQFF. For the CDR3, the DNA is TGTGCCAGCAGCTTAAATGGTCTACACAATGAGCAGTTCTTC. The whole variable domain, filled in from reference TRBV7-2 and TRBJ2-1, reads GAGVSQSPSNKVTEKGKDVELRCDPISGHTALYWYRQSLGQGLEFLIYFQGNSAPDKSGLPSDRFSAERTGGSVSTLTIQRTQQEDSAVYLCASSLNGLHNEQFFGPGTRLTVL.

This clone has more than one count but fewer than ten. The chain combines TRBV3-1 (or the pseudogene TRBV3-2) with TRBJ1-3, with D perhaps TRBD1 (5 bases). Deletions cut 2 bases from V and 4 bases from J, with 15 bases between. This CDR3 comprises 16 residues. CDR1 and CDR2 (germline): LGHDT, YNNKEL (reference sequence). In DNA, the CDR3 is TGTGCCAGCAGCCAAACTTCCAGGGCTCCCGGAAACACCATATATTTT. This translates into CASSQTSRAPGNTIYF.

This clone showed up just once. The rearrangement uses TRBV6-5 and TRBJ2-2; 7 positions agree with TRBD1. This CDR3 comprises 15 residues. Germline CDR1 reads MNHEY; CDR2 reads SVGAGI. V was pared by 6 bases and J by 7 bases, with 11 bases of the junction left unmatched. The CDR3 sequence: CASRPRQGSNGELFF. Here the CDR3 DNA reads TGTGCCAGCAGACCTAGACAGGGATCAAACGGGGAGCTGTTTTTT.

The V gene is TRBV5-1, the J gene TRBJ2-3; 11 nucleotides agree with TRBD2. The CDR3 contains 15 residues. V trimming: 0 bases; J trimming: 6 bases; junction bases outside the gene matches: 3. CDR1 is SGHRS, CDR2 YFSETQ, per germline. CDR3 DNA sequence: TGCGCCAGCAGCTTGGGTTCTAGCGGGGGGGATACGCAGTATTTT. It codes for CASSLGSSGGDTQYF. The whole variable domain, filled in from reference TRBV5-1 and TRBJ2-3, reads KAGVTQTPRYLIKTRGQQVTLSCSPISGHRSVSWYQQTPGQGLQFLFEYFSETQRNKGNFPGRFSGRQFSNSRSEMNVSTLELGDSALYLCASSLGSSGGDTQYFGPGTRLTVL.

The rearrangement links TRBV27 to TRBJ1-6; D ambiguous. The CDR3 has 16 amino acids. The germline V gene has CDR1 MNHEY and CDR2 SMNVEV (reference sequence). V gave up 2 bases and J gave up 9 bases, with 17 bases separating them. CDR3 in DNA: TGTGCCAGCAGTTTAAAAAACACGGGTGTGGGTTCACCCCTCCACTTT. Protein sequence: CASSLKNTGVGSPLHF.

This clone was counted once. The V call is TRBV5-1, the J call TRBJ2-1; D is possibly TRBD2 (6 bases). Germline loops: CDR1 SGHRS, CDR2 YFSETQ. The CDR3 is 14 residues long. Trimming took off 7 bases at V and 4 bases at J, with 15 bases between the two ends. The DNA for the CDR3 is TGCGCCAGCTACAAGGAGGGCTTGTACAATGAGCAGTTCTTC. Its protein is CASYKEGLYNEQFF.

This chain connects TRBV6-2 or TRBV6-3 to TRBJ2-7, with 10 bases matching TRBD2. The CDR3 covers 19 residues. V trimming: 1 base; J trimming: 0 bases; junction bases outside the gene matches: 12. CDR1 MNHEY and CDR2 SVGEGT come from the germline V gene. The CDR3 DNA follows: TGTGCCAGCAGTTACTGGACTAGCGGCAGCCACTCGGGCTCCTACGAGCAGTACTTC. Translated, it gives CASSYWTSGSHSGSYEQYF.

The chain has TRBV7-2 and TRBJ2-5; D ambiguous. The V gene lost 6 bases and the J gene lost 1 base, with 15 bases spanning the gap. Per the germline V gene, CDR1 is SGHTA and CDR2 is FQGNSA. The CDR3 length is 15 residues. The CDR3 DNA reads TGTGCCAGCAGTAAGCTAAGGTCTAGCCAAGAGACCCAGTACTTC. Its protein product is CASSKLRSSQETQYF. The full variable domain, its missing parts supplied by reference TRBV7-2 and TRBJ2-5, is GAGVSQSPSNKVTEKGKDVELRCDPISGHTALYWYRQSLGQGLEFLIYFQGNSAPDKSGLPSDRFSAERTGGSVSTLTIQRTQQEDSAVYLCASSKLRSSQETQYFGPGTRLLVL.

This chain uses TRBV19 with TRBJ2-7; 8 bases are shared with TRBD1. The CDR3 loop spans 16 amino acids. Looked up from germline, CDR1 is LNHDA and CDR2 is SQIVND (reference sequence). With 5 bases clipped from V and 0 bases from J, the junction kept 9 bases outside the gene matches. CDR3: CASSLYGQGSSYEQYF. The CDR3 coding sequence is TGTGCCAGTAGTCTATACGGACAGGGTAGCTCCTACGAGCAGTACTTC.

CDR3 amino acids: CASSPFPQGIGSPLHF. The CDR3 region has the DNA TGCGCCAGCAGCCCTTTCCCCCAGGGGATCGGTTCACCCCTCCACTTT. The gene calls are TRBV4-1 and TRBJ1-6, with D perhaps TRBD1 (6 bases). This CDR3 has 16 residues. Trimming cost V 4 bases and J 9 bases, with 19 bases left between them. Germline V CDR1 and CDR2: MGHRA, YSYEKL.

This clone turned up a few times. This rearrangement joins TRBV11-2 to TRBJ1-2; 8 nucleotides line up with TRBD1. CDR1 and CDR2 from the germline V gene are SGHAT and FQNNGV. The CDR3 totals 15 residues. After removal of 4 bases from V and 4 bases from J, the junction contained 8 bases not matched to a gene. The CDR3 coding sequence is TGTGCCAGCAGCTACTACGGACAGGGAGGCTATGGCTACACCTTC. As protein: CASSYYGQGGYGYTF.

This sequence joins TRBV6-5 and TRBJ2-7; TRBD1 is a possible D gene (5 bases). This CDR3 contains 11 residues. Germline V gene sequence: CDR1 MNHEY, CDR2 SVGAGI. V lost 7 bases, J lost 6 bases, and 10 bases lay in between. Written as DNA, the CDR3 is TGTGCCAGCACGGACACCCTCGAGCAGTACTTC. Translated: CASTDTLEQYF.

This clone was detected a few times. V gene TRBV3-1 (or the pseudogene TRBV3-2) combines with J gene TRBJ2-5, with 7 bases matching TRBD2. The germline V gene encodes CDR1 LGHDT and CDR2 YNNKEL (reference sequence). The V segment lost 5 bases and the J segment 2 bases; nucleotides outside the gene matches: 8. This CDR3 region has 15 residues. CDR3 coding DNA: TGTGCCAGCAGCGTCGCCGGGACTACACAAGAGACCCAGTACTTC. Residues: CASSVAGTTQETQYF.

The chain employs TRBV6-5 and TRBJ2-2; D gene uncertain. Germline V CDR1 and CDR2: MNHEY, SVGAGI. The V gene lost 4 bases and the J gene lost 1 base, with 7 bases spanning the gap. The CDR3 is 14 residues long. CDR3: CASSLRWNTGELFF. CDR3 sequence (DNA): TGTGCCAGCAGTTTACGGTGGAACACCGGGGAGCTGTTTTTT.

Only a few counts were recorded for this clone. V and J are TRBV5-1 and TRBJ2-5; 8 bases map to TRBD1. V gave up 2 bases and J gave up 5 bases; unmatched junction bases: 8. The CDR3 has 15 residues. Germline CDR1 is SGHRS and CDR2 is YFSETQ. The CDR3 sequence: CASSFGTGPRETQYF. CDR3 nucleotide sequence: TGCGCCAGCAGCTTCGGGACAGGCCCTCGGGAGACCCAGTACTTC.

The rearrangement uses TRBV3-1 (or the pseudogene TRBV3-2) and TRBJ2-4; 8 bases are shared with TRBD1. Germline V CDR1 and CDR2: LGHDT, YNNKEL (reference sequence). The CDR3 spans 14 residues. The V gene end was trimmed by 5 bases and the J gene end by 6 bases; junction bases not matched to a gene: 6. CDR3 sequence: CASSSQTGANIQYF. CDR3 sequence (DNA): TGTGCCAGCAGCTCGCAGACAGGGGCAAACATTCAGTACTTC.

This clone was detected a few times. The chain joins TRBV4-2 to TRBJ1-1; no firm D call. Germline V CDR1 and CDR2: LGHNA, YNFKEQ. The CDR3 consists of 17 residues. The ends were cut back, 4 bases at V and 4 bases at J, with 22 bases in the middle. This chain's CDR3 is CASSPYFTALVGTEAFF. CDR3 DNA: TGTGCCAGCAGCCCATATTTCACAGCCCTCGTAGGCACTGAAGCTTTCTTT.

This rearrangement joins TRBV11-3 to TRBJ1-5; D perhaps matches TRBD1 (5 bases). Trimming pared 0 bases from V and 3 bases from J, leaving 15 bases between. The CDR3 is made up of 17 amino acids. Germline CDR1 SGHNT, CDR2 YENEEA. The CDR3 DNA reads TGTGCCAGCAGCTTAGATCGAGACCGGGGGGTCAATCAGCCCCAGCATTTT. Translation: CASSLDRDRGVNQPQHF.

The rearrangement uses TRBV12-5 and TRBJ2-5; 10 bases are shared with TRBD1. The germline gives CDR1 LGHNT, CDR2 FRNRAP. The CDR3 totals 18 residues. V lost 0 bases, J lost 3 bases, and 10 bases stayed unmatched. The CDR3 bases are TGTGCTAGTGGTTTGGTAAGGGACAGGGGAGGGATAGAAGAGACCCAGTACTTC. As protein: CASGLVRDRGGIEETQYF. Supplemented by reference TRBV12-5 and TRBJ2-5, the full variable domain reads DARVTQTPRHKVTEMGQEVTMRCQPILGHNTVFWYRQTMMQGLELLAYFRNRAPLDDSGMPKDRFSAEMPDATLATLKIQPSEPRDSAVYFCASGLVRDRGGIEETQYFGPGTRLLVL.

This CDR3 is CATSDLYRGTDTQYF. The CDR3 coding sequence is TGTGCCACCAGTGATTTGTACAGGGGCACAGATACGCAGTATTTT. The rearrangement uses TRBV24-1 and TRBJ2-3, with a weak D call TRBD1 (6 bases). The CDR3 sequence is 15 residues long. Germline V gene data show CDR1 as KGHDR and CDR2 as SFDVKD. With 0 bases removed from V and 1 base from J, the gap between germline ends came to 7 bases.